One and the same sample provided the 8 T cell receptor beta chains below, sequenced in a study of regulatory T cells in long-lasting Graves disease. Relying on iRepertoire HTBI primers and Arm-PCR of CDR3 regions, the team built TCR beta libraries. TCRdb reprocessed the multiplex PCR reads via MiXCR and lists one record per CDR3 protein. The sample consists of over 500,000 distinct CDR3 sequences, about 16% of them appearing once. Sample time point: newly diagnosed GD, antithyroid drugs for less than 3 months. The TCR library was made from RNA that had been extracted from PBMCs in TRIzol. Separately, the same data were catalogued under a study of T cells in Graves' hyperthyroidism and ophthalmopathy.

Specimen: peripheral blood mononuclear cells (PBMCs), collected at new diagnosis, from a patient treated with antithyroid drugs. The receptors derive from a man younger than 30 with Graves disease.

This clonotype was seen repeatedly, ten times or more. The V call is TRBV7-3, the J call TRBJ2-3; maybe TRBD2 (5 bases). V gave up 9 bases and J gave up 2 bases, with 15 bases separating them. Germline V gene data show CDR1 as SGHTA and CDR2 as FQGTGA. CDR3 length: 14 residues. CDR3 in amino acids: CASKVGASTDTQYF. As DNA, the CDR3 is TGTGCCAGTAAAGTGGGAGCCTCCACAGATACGCAGTATTTT.

This clonotype showed up many times. The V gene is TRBV3-1, the J gene TRBJ1-5; tentative D call: TRBD1 (5 bases). The ends were cut back, 4 bases at V and 0 bases at J, with 10 bases in the middle. The V gene's germline CDR1 is LGHDT and CDR2 YNNKEL (reference sequence). The CDR3 covers 15 residues. CDR3 region: CASSPDGGSNQPQHF. In nucleotides, the CDR3 is TGTGCCAGCAGCCCCGACGGGGGTAGCAATCAGCCCCAGCATTTT.

This clonotype was observed many times. Written as DNA, the CDR3 is TGCAGTGCTAGATCGGGACAGGGAACCACTGAAGCTTTCTTT. Translation: CSARSGQGTTEAFF. The chain joins TRBV20-1 to TRBJ1-1; 9 bases agree with TRBD1. Germline values: CDR1 DFQATT, CDR2 SNEGSKA (reference sequence). The CDR3 sequence is 14 residues long. The V and J ends lost 2 bases and 4 bases, in that order; junction bases with no gene match: 5.

This clonotype showed up many times. The rearrangement joins TRBV7-9 to TRBJ2-1; D might be TRBD2 (6 bases). In germline, CDR1 is SEHNR, CDR2 FQNEAQ (reference sequence). V was pared by 1 base and J by 10 bases, with 17 bases between. The CDR3 sequence is 15 residues long. The CDR3 is CASSLGGPGVREQFF. CDR3 nucleotide sequence: TGTGCCAGCAGCTTAGGGGGACCGGGGGTGCGGGAGCAGTTCTTC.

On this clonotype: This may be a read error, as it is one base from a much larger clone. Because the CDR3 is missing its conserved closing phenylalanine or tryptophan, this is likely a read error. This chain joins TRBV12-3 or TRBV12-4 and TRBJ1-2; 7 nucleotides agree with TRBD1. The CDR3 contains 13 residues. V shed 8 bases, J shed 4 bases, and the junction held 7 bases outside the gene matches. The chain's CDR3 is CASRQGSSYGYTS. The CDR3 DNA is TGTGCCAGCCGACAGGGTTCTAGCTATGGCTACACCTCC.

The V call is TRBV4-1, the J call TRBJ2-7; either TRBD1 or TRBD2 may supply D (5 bases each). The germline gives CDR1 MGHRA, CDR2 YSYEKL. The CDR3 extends over 16 amino acids. V was cut by 1 base and J by 6 bases, with 19 bases left in between. CDR3 sequence reads: CASSQVARRGASEQYF. The CDR3 DNA follows: TGCGCCAGCAGCCAAGTCGCCCGAAGAGGGGCGAGCGAGCAGTACTTC.

This clonotype appeared many times. The V call is TRBV28, the J call TRBJ2-6; D is ambiguous. This CDR3 is built from 15 residues. V was pared by 7 bases and J by 4 bases, with 14 bases between. Looked up from germline, CDR1 is MDHEN and CDR2 is SYDVKM. The CDR3 protein is CASNPVMSGANVLTF. DNA of the CDR3: TGTGCCAGCAACCCGGTGATGTCCGGGGCCAACGTCCTGACTTTC.

This clonotype was seen many times. The chain employs TRBV6-1 and TRBJ2-7; D may be TRBD1 or TRBD2 (5 bases each). The V gene lost 3 bases and the J gene lost 0 bases, with 15 bases spanning the gap. CDR3 length: 16 amino acids. The germline V gene has CDR1 MNHNS and CDR2 SASEGT. CDR3 protein: CASSDISWGISYEQYF. As DNA, the CDR3 is TGTGCCAGCAGTGATATTAGTTGGGGGATCTCCTACGAGCAGTACTTC.